Given below is one T cell receptor beta chain in context. This record comes from a study of blood T cell repertoires in COVID-19. The assay was immunoSEQ multiplex PCR, and TCRdb's table has in-frame clones only and misses some. The sample shows about 80,000 clones, approximately 83% of them seen only once. V dropped 1 base and J dropped 0; count of bases not matched to a gene: 2. CDR1 SGHNT and CDR2 YENEEA come from the germline V gene. The CDR3 loop spans 16 amino acids. This TCR was recovered from a human donor in a cohort sampled during active COVID-19. The rearrangement joins TRBV11-3 to TRBJ2-3; 9 bases align to TRBD1. The sample was peripheral blood. The CDR3 is CASSLVGTGSTDTQYF. The CDR3 DNA reads as TGTGCCAGCAGCTTAGTTGGGACAGGGAGCACAGATACGCAGTATTTT.